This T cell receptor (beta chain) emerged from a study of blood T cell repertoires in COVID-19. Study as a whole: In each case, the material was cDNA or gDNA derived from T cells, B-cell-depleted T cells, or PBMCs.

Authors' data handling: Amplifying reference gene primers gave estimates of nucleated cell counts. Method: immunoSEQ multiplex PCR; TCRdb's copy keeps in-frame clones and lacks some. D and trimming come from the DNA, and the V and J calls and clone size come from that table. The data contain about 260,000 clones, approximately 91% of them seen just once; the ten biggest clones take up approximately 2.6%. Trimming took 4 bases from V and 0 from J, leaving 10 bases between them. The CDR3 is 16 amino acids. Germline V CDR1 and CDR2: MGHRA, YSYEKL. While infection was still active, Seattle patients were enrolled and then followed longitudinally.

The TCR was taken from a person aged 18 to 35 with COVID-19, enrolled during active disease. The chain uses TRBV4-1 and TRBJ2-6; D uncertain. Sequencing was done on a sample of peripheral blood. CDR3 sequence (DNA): TGCGCCAGCAGCCTGGCGGATTTCTCTGGGGCCAACGTCCTGACTTTC. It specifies CASSLADFSGANVLTF.